Each of the 32 T cell receptor beta chains below was sequenced from the same sample in a study of blood T cell repertoires in COVID-19. Data came from immunoSEQ multiplex PCR; TCRdb stores just in-frame clones and leaves some out. This repertoire shows 130,000 or so clones, 85% to 90% found once; its top ten account for about 8%. Material: peripheral blood. These receptors were taken from a woman aged 60-70 years with acute or convalescent COVID-19.

V gene TRBV5-4 combines with J gene TRBJ2-1; TRBD2 matches at 11 bases. CDR1 and CDR2 from the germline V gene are SGHNT and YYREEE (reference sequence). The CDR3 length is 16 residues. V trimming: 5 bases; J trimming: 5 bases; junction bases outside the gene matches: 9. DNA for the CDR3: TGTGCCAGCAGTTACCCCGGGACTAGCGGCCACAATGAGCAGTTCTTC. It encodes CASSYPGTSGHNEQFF.

J is TRBJ1-2 and V is TRBV5-4, with TRBD1 matching over 7 bases. The CDR3 has 14 amino acids. Looked up from germline, CDR1 is SGHNT and CDR2 is YYREEE (reference sequence). V shed 4 bases, J shed 6 bases, and the junction held 9 bases outside the gene matches. This CDR3 is CASSPWDRENGYTF. Here the CDR3 DNA reads TGTGCCAGCAGCCCCTGGGACAGAGAAAATGGCTACACCTTC.

The rearrangement links TRBV28 to TRBJ1-1; D gene ambiguous. The CDR3 has 11 residues. CDR1 and CDR2 from the germline V gene are MDHEN and SYDVKM. V lost 3 bases and J 8 bases, leaving 7 bases between the germline ends. CDR3 nucleotide sequence: TGTGCCAGCAGTTTCGTAGCGGAAGCTTTCTTT. Its translation: CASSFVAEAFF.

V gene TRBV4-1 combines with J gene TRBJ1-5; perhaps TRBD1 as D (5 bases). This CDR3 is 18 amino acids long. CDR1 MGHRA and CDR2 YSYEKL come from the germline V gene. V was trimmed by 0 bases and J by 0 bases, leaving 15 bases between them. In DNA form, the CDR3 reads TGCGCCAGCAGCCAAGATCTGCGTCAGGGATTTAGCAATCAGCCCCAGCATTTT. Its translation: CASSQDLRQGFSNQPQHF.

This sequence joins TRBV19 and TRBJ1-5; 7 positions match TRBD1. With V trimmed by 5 bases and J by 4 bases, 8 bases remained unmatched. The CDR3 runs to 15 residues. Germline values: CDR1 LNHDA, CDR2 SQIVND (reference sequence). The CDR3: CASSVGQGVNQPQHF. CDR3 DNA: TGTGCCAGTAGTGTGGGGCAGGGGGTAAATCAGCCCCAGCATTTT.

The chain carries TRBV5-1 and TRBJ2-1; possibly TRBD2 for D (6 bases). Per the germline V gene, CDR1 is SGHRS and CDR2 is YFSETQ. V was cut by 0 bases and J by 10 bases, with 11 bases left in between. CDR3 length equals 13 residues. As DNA, the CDR3 is TGCGCCAGCAGCTTGGCATCTGGGGGGGAGCAGTTCTTC. Translated, it gives CASSLASGGEQFF. The complete variable domain, with remaining parts taken from reference TRBV5-1 and TRBJ2-1, reads KAGVTQTPRYLIKTRGQQVTLSCSPISGHRSVSWYQQTPGQGLQFLFEYFSETQRNKGNFPGRFSGRQFSNSRSEMNVSTLELGDSALYLCASSLASGGEQFFGPGTRLTVL.

The V and J genes are TRBV7-9 and TRBJ1-1, with 9 bases matching TRBD1. This CDR3 contains 16 residues. Looked up from germline, CDR1 is SEHNR and CDR2 is FQNEAQ (reference sequence). The trim removed 5 bases at V and 1 base at J, leaving 8 bases unmatched. As DNA, the CDR3 is TGTGCCAGCAGCCCCCCGGGACAGGGCCGGAACACTGAAGCTTTCTTT. Its protein is CASSPPGQGRNTEAFF.

J is TRBJ2-7 and V is TRBV24-1; TRBD1 matches at 8 bases. V lost 4 bases, J lost 2 bases, and 9 bases stayed unmatched. Per germline, CDR1 KGHDR and CDR2 SFDVKD. The CDR3 runs to 16 residues. The CDR3 nucleotides read TGTGCCACCAGTGAATCCGGGACAGGTCTAGCCTACGAGCAGTACTTC. Encoded protein: CATSESGTGLAYEQYF.

V usage is TRBV6-5 and J usage is TRBJ1-2; 8 bases are shared with TRBD1. The CDR3 is 12 residues long. With 4 bases clipped from V and 6 bases from J, the junction kept 1 base outside the gene matches. CDR1 and CDR2 (germline): MNHEY, SVGAGI. This chain's CDR3 is CASSWGQDGYTF. The CDR3 DNA follows: TGTGCCAGCAGTTGGGGACAGGATGGCTACACCTTC.

This clone appeared a few times. The chain employs TRBV6-5 and TRBJ2-7; the match to TRBD2 covers 7 bases. The CDR3 covers 13 residues. Germline CDR1 MNHEY, CDR2 SVGAGI. V trimming: 6 bases; J trimming: 4 bases; junction bases outside the gene matches: 6. DNA for the CDR3: TGTGCCAGCAGCGAGGGGAGGGCTTACGAGCAGTACTTC. This sequence encodes CASSEGRAYEQYF.

V usage is TRBV19 and J usage is TRBJ2-1; TRBD1 aligns across 7 bases. The germline CDR1 and CDR2 sequences are LNHDA and SQIVND (reference sequence). Trimming took 5 bases from V and 7 from J; bases not matched to a gene: 11. The CDR3 loop spans 15 amino acids. CDR3 DNA sequence: TGTGCCAGTAGTCCCCGGACAGGCCCGGTAAATGAGCAGTTCTTC. Its translation is CASSPRTGPVNEQFF. Based on the CDR3 plus reference TRBV19 and TRBJ2-1, the full variable domain is DGGITQSPKYLFRKEGQNVTLSCEQNLNHDAMYWYRQDPGQGLRLIYYSQIVNDFQKGDIAEGYSVSREKKESFPLTVTSAQKNPTAFYLCASSPRTGPVNEQFFGPGTRLTVL.

This chain connects TRBV4-3 to TRBJ2-1; D ambiguous. V was cut by 0 bases and J by 5 bases, with 11 bases left in between. Germline lookup yields CDR1 LGHNA and CDR2 YSLEER. The CDR3 runs 15 residues. The CDR3, as DNA: TGCGCCAGCAGCCAAGATACGGCTAGTAACAATGAGCAGTTCTTC. Translation: CASSQDTASNNEQFF.

The gene calls are TRBV10-3 and TRBJ1-6; weak D call: TRBD1 (6 bases). Per the germline V gene, CDR1 is ENHRY and CDR2 is SYGVKD. The CDR3 length is 14 residues. Trimming removed 3 bases at V and 14 bases at J, with 17 bases between. This CDR3 reads CAISESGHLITLHF. DNA for the CDR3: TGTGCCATCAGTGAATCGGGACACCTAATCACCCTCCACTTT.

CDR3 sequence (DNA): TGTGCCAGCAACCAACATGGCTACACTGAAGCTTTCTTT. Translation: CASNQHGYTEAFF. The rearrangement joins TRBV12-3 or TRBV12-4 to TRBJ1-1; D unclear. CDR3 length equals 13 residues. V gave up 7 bases and J gave up 3 bases, with 12 bases separating them.

The chain joins TRBV27 to TRBJ2-7, with D possibly matching TRBD2 (6 bases). The germline gives CDR1 MNHEY, CDR2 SMNVEV (reference sequence). V shed 1 base and J shed 2 bases, with 12 bases lying between them. There are 15 residues in the CDR3. CDR3 nucleotide sequence: TGTGCCAGCAGTTTATTGGGGGGTAACACCTACGAGCAGTACTTC. Protein sequence: CASSLLGGNTYEQYF.

The chain uses TRBV7-9 and TRBJ2-1, with D possibly being TRBD2 (6 bases). V gave up 5 bases and J gave up 0 bases, with 11 bases separating them. The CDR3 length is 15 residues. The V gene's germline CDR1 is SEHNR and CDR2 FQNEAQ (reference sequence). The CDR3 spells CASSGRGSSYNEQFF. Written as DNA, the CDR3 is TGTGCCAGCAGCGGACGGGGGAGCTCCTACAATGAGCAGTTCTTC.

This clone was counted between two and nine times. The V and J genes are TRBV3-1 (or the pseudogene TRBV3-2) and TRBJ1-2; D might be TRBD1 (6 bases). The ends were cut back, 2 bases at V and 2 bases at J, with 15 bases in the middle. CDR3 length equals 16 residues. From germline, CDR1 is LGHDT and CDR2 YNNKEL (reference sequence). CDR3 nucleotides: TGTGCCAGCAGCCAATATACAGGGACGGTAAACTATGGCTACACCTTC. Its protein is CASSQYTGTVNYGYTF.

The J gene is TRBJ2-7, the V gene TRBV6-5, with D possibly matching TRBD1 (6 bases). The germline CDR1 and CDR2 sequences are MNHEY and SVGAGI. Trimming took 6 bases from V and 4 from J, leaving 13 bases between them. This CDR3 spans 13 amino acids. CDR3: CASSAYRDYEQYF. As DNA, the CDR3 is TGTGCCAGCAGCGCGTACAGGGATTACGAGCAGTACTTC.

The chain carries TRBV19 and TRBJ1-1; D not resolved. The CDR3 is 18 residues long. Germline loops: CDR1 LNHDA, CDR2 SQIVND (reference sequence). V lost 3 bases to trimming and J lost 2 bases, with 22 bases between them. This CDR3 reads CASSIHEPGWSRNTEAFF. CDR3 in DNA: TGTGCCAGTAGTATCCACGAGCCAGGCTGGTCGCGAAACACTGAAGCTTTCTTT. Looking up the rest from reference TRBV19 and TRBJ1-1 gives the full variable domain: DGGITQSPKYLFRKEGQNVTLSCEQNLNHDAMYWYRQDPGQGLRLIYYSQIVNDFQKGDIAEGYSVSREKKESFPLTVTSAQKNPTAFYLCASSIHEPGWSRNTEAFFGQGTRLTVV.

This chain connects TRBV5-1 to TRBJ1-6; maybe TRBD1 (5 bases). This CDR3 has 14 residues. Germline lookup yields CDR1 SGHRS and CDR2 YFSETQ. V was pared by 0 bases and J by 8 bases, with 9 bases between. In DNA, the CDR3 is TGCGCCAGCAGCTTGGCCGTCAGGGATTCACCCCTCCACTTT. Amino acids: CASSLAVRDSPLHF.

The gene calls are TRBV6-5 and TRBJ1-5, with 7 nucleotides matching TRBD1. From germline, CDR1 is MNHEY and CDR2 SVGAGI. V was clipped by 5 bases and J by 4 bases; unmatched bases: 2. The CDR3 contains 13 residues. The CDR3 loop is CASSPGGNQPQHF. The CDR3 nucleotides read TGTGCCAGCAGTCCAGGGGGGAATCAGCCCCAGCATTTT.

This chain joins TRBV29-1 and TRBJ1-2; 9 positions match TRBD1. Germline CDR1 SQVTM, CDR2 ANQGSEA. V shed 5 bases, J shed 1 base, and the junction held 5 bases outside the gene matches. This CDR3 is 14 amino acids long. The CDR3 spells CSVSDRGFNYGYTF. The CDR3 DNA reads TGCAGCGTTAGTGACAGGGGGTTTAACTATGGCTACACCTTC.

CDR3 bases: TGTGCCAGTAGTCAGAGGGCGGGCACCGGGGAGCTGTTTTTT. Amino acid sequence: CASSQRAGTGELFF. The genes are TRBV19 and TRBJ2-2; D is perhaps TRBD2 (5 bases). This CDR3 comprises 14 residues. CDR1 and CDR2 from the germline V gene are LNHDA and SQIVND (reference sequence). Trimming cost V 5 bases and J 4 bases, with 11 bases left between them.

The chain employs TRBV29-1 and TRBJ2-2, with D perhaps matching TRBD1 (6 bases). Germline V gene data show CDR1 as SQVTM and CDR2 as ANQGSEA. V lost 7 bases, J lost 1 base, and 10 bases lay in between. CDR3 size: 13 residues. Here the CDR3 reads CSASRGNTGELFF. For the CDR3, the DNA is TGCAGCGCCTCCAGGGGGAACACCGGGGAGCTGTTTTTT.

This clone was seen only a few times. The gene calls are TRBV4-2 and TRBJ2-7, with a tentative D call TRBD2 (5 bases). The CDR3 is 16 residues long. V lost 0 bases to trimming and J lost 5 bases, with 17 bases between them. CDR1 and CDR2 (germline): LGHNA, YNFKEQ. For the CDR3, the DNA is TGTGCCAGCAGCCAAGATCTTGGTCAGGAGGCTGACGAGCAGTACTTC. This codes for CASSQDLGQEADEQYF.

The chain recombines TRBV5-6 with TRBJ1-5, with D perhaps TRBD1 (6 bases). V lost 3 bases, J lost 0 bases, and 10 bases lay in between. The germline V gene has CDR1 SGHDT and CDR2 YYEEEE. This CDR3 contains 15 residues. CDR3 amino acids: CASSWGGASNQPQHF. DNA of the CDR3: TGTGCCAGCAGCTGGGGGGGCGCTAGCAATCAGCCCCAGCATTTT. The whole variable domain, filled in from reference TRBV5-6 and TRBJ1-5, reads DAGVTQSPTHLIKTRGQQVTLRCSPKSGHDTVSWYQQALGQGPQFIFQYYEEEERQRGNFPDRFSGHQFPNYSSELNVNALLLGDSALYLCASSWGGASNQPQHFGDGTRLSIL.

In this sample, this clone turned up once. The V and J genes are TRBV6-5 and TRBJ1-5, with TRBD1 as a possible D gene (5 bases). V lost 10 bases to trimming and J lost 7 bases, with 20 bases between them. Germline V gives CDR1 MNHEY, CDR2 SVGAGI. The CDR3 runs to 14 residues. This CDR3 reads CATSPRVVRQPQHF. The DNA for the CDR3 is TGTGCCACCTCCCCCAGGGTCGTAAGACAGCCCCAGCATTTT.

The chain employs TRBV7-9 and TRBJ1-2, with D uncertain. The CDR3 contains 14 residues. V was shortened by 4 bases and J by 4 bases, with 13 bases between the two germline ends. From germline, CDR1 is SEHNR and CDR2 FQNEAQ (reference sequence). CDR3 loop: CASSSSTEGYGYTF. The CDR3 DNA reads as TGTGCCAGCAGCTCGTCGACGGAGGGCTATGGCTACACCTTC. The entire variable domain, with the rest obtained from reference TRBV7-9 and TRBJ1-2, is as follows: DTGVSQNPRHKITKRGQNVTFRCDPISEHNRLYWYRQTLGQGPEFLTYFQNEAQLEKSRLLSDRFSAERPKGSFSTLEIQRTEQGDSAMYLCASSSSTEGYGYTFGSGTRLTVV.

This clone came up a few times. The chain couples TRBV19 to TRBJ1-1, with TRBD1 matching over 10 bases. Germline lookup yields CDR1 LNHDA and CDR2 SQIVND (reference sequence). V lost 7 bases to trimming and J lost 11 bases; unmatched junction nucleotides: 7. The CDR3 is 12 amino acids. CDR3 loop: CASKERTGGAFF. The CDR3 bases are TGTGCCAGTAAAGAACGGACAGGGGGGGCTTTCTTT.

The chain joins TRBV5-4 to TRBJ1-2; no definite D call. Trimming removed 4 bases at V and 0 bases at J, with 13 bases between. Germline V lookup: CDR1 SGHNT, CDR2 YYREEE (reference sequence). This CDR3 is built from 15 residues. CDR3 in DNA: TGTGCCAGCAGCGCCACGGGAAGAGCTAACTATGGCTACACCTTC. Amino acid sequence: CASSATGRANYGYTF. The entire variable domain, with the rest obtained from reference TRBV5-4 and TRBJ1-2, is as follows: ETGVTQSPTHLIKTRGQQVTLRCSSQSGHNTVSWYQQALGQGPQFIFQYYREEENGRGNFPPRFSGLQFPNYSSELNVNALELDDSALYLCASSATGRANYGYTFGSGTRLTVV.

The V call is TRBV6-5, the J call TRBJ1-1; a weak D match, TRBD1 (5 bases). The CDR3 sequence is 15 residues long. In germline, CDR1 is MNHEY, CDR2 SVGAGI. V lost 6 bases, J lost 1 base, and 15 bases lay in between. CDR3 amino acids: CASSLGAGWNTEAFF. Written as DNA, the CDR3 is TGTGCCAGCAGCCTAGGGGCAGGGTGGAACACTGAAGCTTTCTTT.

The genes are TRBV18 and TRBJ2-7, with a weak D call TRBD1 (5 bases). The V gene's germline CDR1 is KGHSH and CDR2 LQKENI. V was cut by 6 bases and J by 3 bases, with 15 bases left in between. This CDR3 has 14 amino acids. CDR3 sequence (DNA): TGTGCCAGCTCCACCCGGTTAGGGGTCTACGAGCAGTACTTC. Translated: CASSTRLGVYEQYF.